Below are 26 T cell receptor beta chains sequenced from a single sample in a study of Ad26.COV2.S vaccination and SARS-CoV-2 variants. Generated by immunoSEQ multiplex PCR, the TCRdb table keeps only in-frame clones and is missing some. This table has approximately 340,000 clones, around 84% appearing once. Treatment in this sample: around 19 received Ad26.COV2.S at low or high dose, single or two shots; five or six received placebo; per-sample allocation not given. Each sample was drawn 63 days after the first injection (of vaccine or placebo). The starting material was peripheral blood, obtained in a trial of Ad26.COV2.S vaccine versus placebo. Receptors originate from a person aged 18 to 65 who received the Ad26.COV2.S COVID-19 vaccine or a placebo.

This clone was picked up one time. V usage is TRBV4-3 and J usage is TRBJ2-2, with a possible D match to TRBD2 (6 bases). Germline-derived CDR1 and CDR2 are LGHNA and YSLEER. CDR3 length: 16 amino acids. V was shortened by 0 bases and J by 6 bases, with 14 bases between the two germline ends. The CDR3 DNA sequence: TGCGCCAGCAGCCAAGATGGGGGGATGAGTCCCGGGGAGCTGTTTTTT. Translated, it gives CASSQDGGMSPGELFF.

The chain has TRBV5-5 and TRBJ2-7; D is ambiguous. CDR3 length: 16 amino acids. Germline values: CDR1 SGHKS, CDR2 YYEKEE (reference sequence). V was pared by 1 base and J by 2 bases, with 16 bases between. The CDR3 loop is CASSLSLRTDTYEQYF. In nucleotides, the CDR3 is TGTGCCAGCAGCTTGTCCCTACGGACGGATACCTACGAGCAGTACTTC.

The gene calls are TRBV2 and TRBJ1-1, with D possibly being TRBD1 (6 bases). CDR3 length: 14 residues. Trimming took 2 bases from V and 5 from J, leaving 12 bases between them. CDR1 SNHLY and CDR2 FYNNEI come from the germline V gene. In DNA, the CDR3 is TGTGCCAGCAGTGAACTCGGAGGGGGAACTGAAGCTTTCTTT. Translated: CASSELGGGTEAFF. The full variable domain, rest sourced from reference TRBV2 and TRBJ1-1, is EPEVTQTPSHQVTQMGQEVILRCVPISNHLYFYWYRQILGQKVEFLVSFYNNEISEKSEIFDDQFSVERPDGSNFTLKIRSTKLEDSAMYFCASSELGGGTEAFFGQGTRLTVV.

The genes are TRBV25-1 and TRBJ2-1; no definite D call. Trimming removed 5 bases at V and 6 bases at J, with 14 bases between. This CDR3 comprises 14 residues. CDR1 and CDR2 (germline): MGHDK, SYGVNS. In nucleotides, the CDR3 is TGTGCCAGCAGTTCAGGAATCGGTACCAATGAGCAGTTCTTC. Translating gives CASSSGIGTNEQFF. Full variable domain (missing parts from reference TRBV25-1 and TRBJ2-1): EADIYQTPRYLVIGTGKKITLECSQTMGHDKMYWYQQDPGMELHLIHYSYGVNSTEKGDLSSESTVSRIRTEHFPLTLESARPSHTSQYLCASSSGIGTNEQFFGPGTRLTVL.

The chain carries TRBV7-2 and TRBJ1-2, with D perhaps TRBD1 (5 bases). Germline V gene data show CDR1 as SGHTA and CDR2 as FQGNSA. There are 14 residues in the CDR3. With 4 bases removed from V and 4 bases from J, the gap between germline ends came to 13 bases. The CDR3 DNA follows: TGTGCCAGCAGCTCCCCGGGACCGACCTATGGCTACACCTTC. This gives the protein CASSSPGPTYGYTF.

This chain joins TRBV6-5 and TRBJ1-1; no clear D. The CDR3 spans 11 residues. Germline V gene data show CDR1 as MNHEY and CDR2 as SVGAGI. Trimming took off 6 bases at V and 3 bases at J, with 5 bases between the two ends. CDR3 sequence reads: CASRGYTEAFF. CDR3 DNA: TGTGCCAGCAGGGGTTACACTGAAGCTTTCTTT.

V is TRBV5-1 and J is TRBJ2-3; D not resolved. This CDR3 is built from 13 residues. V was trimmed by 6 bases and J by 2 bases, leaving 10 bases between them. Germline V gene lookup returns CDR1 SGHRS and CDR2 YFSETQ. This CDR3 is CASIDGLTDTQYF. CDR3 nucleotides: TGCGCCAGCATCGACGGGCTCACAGATACGCAGTATTTT.

The chain has TRBV5-1 and TRBJ1-1; D possibly corresponds to TRBD1 (5 bases). V shed 1 base and J shed 1 base, with 8 bases lying between them. CDR3 length: 14 residues. Germline loops: CDR1 SGHRS, CDR2 YFSETQ. The CDR3 nucleotides read TGCGCCAGCAGCTTGCAGGGAGCGAACACTGAAGCTTTCTTT. Amino acid sequence: CASSLQGANTEAFF.

The chain couples TRBV5-6 to TRBJ1-1, with unresolved D. V was pared by 0 bases and J by 4 bases, with 10 bases between. This CDR3 is 14 amino acids long. Germline V gene sequence: CDR1 SGHDT, CDR2 YYEEEE. The CDR3 is CASSLVSGITEAFF. The CDR3 DNA follows: TGTGCCAGCAGCTTGGTTTCGGGGATCACTGAAGCTTTCTTT.

The chain couples TRBV6-2 or TRBV6-3 to TRBJ2-1; D ambiguous. Germline CDR1 is MNHEY and CDR2 is SVGEGT. The ends were cut back, 2 bases at V and 4 bases at J, with 9 bases in the middle. The CDR3 length is 14 residues. The CDR3 protein is CASSYGLTYNEQFF. The DNA of the CDR3 is TGTGCCAGCAGTTACGGGCTAACGTACAATGAGCAGTTCTTC.

This clone was observed a single time. CDR3 loop: CASSLARSGANVLTF. The CDR3, as DNA: TGTGCCAGCAGCTTGGCCAGGAGCGGGGCCAACGTCCTGACTTTC. The rearrangement links TRBV5-5 to TRBJ2-6; D is unclear. The CDR3 spans 15 residues. Trimming pared 0 bases from V and 4 bases from J, leaving 8 bases between. Germline V gene lookup returns CDR1 SGHKS and CDR2 YYEKEE (reference sequence).

This clone has only one observation. The genes are TRBV7-2 and TRBJ2-3; D assignment may be TRBD1 or TRBD2 (5 bases each). The CDR3 contains 13 residues. V shed 9 bases and J shed 6 bases, with 16 bases lying between them. Germline-derived CDR1 and CDR2 are SGHTA and FQGNSA. The CDR3 reads CASSGTTLDTQYF. The CDR3 nucleotides are TGTGCCAGTTCGGGGACGACTCTGGATACGCAGTATTTT.

The V gene is TRBV7-9, the J gene TRBJ1-5; possibly TRBD1 for D (5 bases). The CDR3 contains 14 residues. Trimming removed 5 bases from V and 4 bases from J, with 12 bases in between. Germline V gene sequence: CDR1 SEHNR, CDR2 FQNEAQ (reference sequence). CDR3 in amino acids: CASSHRDGNQPQHF. In DNA form, the CDR3 reads TGTGCCAGCAGCCACCGGGACGGAAATCAGCCCCAGCATTTT.

V gene TRBV6-1 combines with J gene TRBJ1-2, with a possible D match to TRBD1 (6 bases). The germline CDR1 and CDR2 sequences are MNHNS and SASEGT. The CDR3 is made up of 13 amino acids. The V end lost 1 base, the J end lost 6 bases, and 9 bases lay between the germline ends. The CDR3 sequence: CASSEGNRDGYTF. The CDR3 DNA reads TGTGCCAGCAGTGAAGGAAACAGGGATGGCTACACCTTC.

The chain has TRBV19 and TRBJ2-3; 14 bases align to TRBD2. Germline V lookup: CDR1 LNHDA, CDR2 SQIVND (reference sequence). The V gene end was trimmed by 10 bases and the J gene end by 5 bases; junction bases not matched to a gene: 8. The CDR3 spans 15 residues. The CDR3 is CATSTSGGVQDTQYF. The CDR3 region has the DNA TGTGCCACTTCGACTAGCGGGGGGGTTCAAGATACGCAGTATTTT.

V gene TRBV7-8 combines with J gene TRBJ2-5; TRBD1 is a possible D gene (5 bases). Germline lookup yields CDR1 SGHVS and CDR2 FQNEAQ. The CDR3 runs 15 residues. V lost 1 base and J 5 bases, leaving 14 bases between the germline ends. CDR3 region: CASSLVGGKGETQYF. The DNA for the CDR3 is TGTGCCAGCAGCTTAGTCGGCGGAAAGGGGGAGACCCAGTACTTC.

The chain employs TRBV9 and TRBJ2-3; 14 nucleotides agree with TRBD2. This CDR3 has 17 residues. From germline, CDR1 is SGDLS and CDR2 YYNGEE. Trimming removed 5 bases from V and 0 bases from J; junction bases left unmatched: 5. The chain's CDR3 is CASSRLAGGVSTDTQYF. DNA of the CDR3: TGTGCCAGCAGTAGACTAGCGGGAGGGGTTAGCACAGATACGCAGTATTTT.

This clone showed up just a few times. The V and J genes are TRBV7-2 and TRBJ2-7; D perhaps matches TRBD2 (6 bases). V was clipped by 3 bases and J by 2 bases, with 11 bases between them. This CDR3 region has 14 residues. Germline V lookup: CDR1 SGHTA, CDR2 FQGNSA. The CDR3 bases are TGTGCCAGCAGCTTCCACGGGGGAACCTACGAGCAGTACTTC. Translated: CASSFHGGTYEQYF.

CDR3 sequence reads: CASSPPGGWNTEAFF. CDR3 sequence (DNA): TGTGCCAGCTCACCACCCGGGGGGTGGAACACTGAAGCTTTCTTT. The chain combines TRBV18 with TRBJ1-1; TRBD1 is a possible D gene (5 bases). V dropped 0 bases and J dropped 1 base, with 9 bases sitting between them. The germline CDR1 and CDR2 sequences are KGHSH and LQKENI. CDR3 length: 15 residues.

This clone has a single count. V is TRBV6-2 or TRBV6-3 and J is TRBJ2-7, with TRBD1 identical over 7 bases. After removal of 2 bases from V and 2 bases from J, the junction contained 9 bases not matched to a gene. CDR3 length: 16 residues. CDR1 is MNHEY and CDR2 is SVGEGT in the germline V gene. For the CDR3, the DNA is TGTGCCAGCAGTTACCTGGGACAGCCCCCACCCTACGAGCAGTACTTC. This gives the protein CASSYLGQPPPYEQYF.

This sequence joins TRBV9 and TRBJ1-1, with 8 bases aligning to TRBD1. The V segment lost 2 bases and the J segment 2 bases; nucleotides outside the gene matches: 5. CDR3 size: 15 residues. Germline V gene sequence: CDR1 SGDLS, CDR2 YYNGEE. CDR3: CASSVTGARNTEAFF. CDR3 DNA sequence: TGTGCCAGCAGCGTGACAGGGGCAAGAAACACTGAAGCTTTCTTT.

V gene TRBV5-4 combines with J gene TRBJ2-3, with 13 bases that match TRBD2. Germline assignment: CDR1 SGHNT and CDR2 YYREEE (reference sequence). This CDR3 has 20 residues. The V segment lost 3 bases and the J segment 0 bases; nucleotides outside the gene matches: 13. CDR3 protein: CASSSGGLAGSSVSTDTQYF. In DNA, the CDR3 is TGTGCCAGCAGCTCGGGGGGACTAGCGGGATCCAGCGTAAGCACAGATACGCAGTATTTT.

This rearrangement joins TRBV10-3 to TRBJ1-1, with D possibly TRBD1 on 5 matching bases. Germline CDR1 is ENHRY and CDR2 is SYGVKD. The CDR3 spans 12 residues. Trimming cost V 10 bases and J 4 bases, with 13 bases left between them. The CDR3 bases are TGTGCCACCAGGGAGGGAGGCACTGAAGCTTTCTTT. It yields the protein CATREGGTEAFF.

The genes are TRBV7-2 and TRBJ2-5, with a possible D match to TRBD1 (5 bases). There are 15 residues in the CDR3. Deletions cut 1 base from V and 0 bases from J, with 9 bases between. Germline assignment: CDR1 SGHTA and CDR2 FQGNSA. The CDR3 sequence is CASSLDRTYQETQYF. CDR3 bases: TGTGCCAGCAGCTTAGACAGGACATACCAAGAGACCCAGTACTTC.

This chain uses TRBV19 with TRBJ2-7; D may correspond to TRBD1 or TRBD2 (5 bases each). The CDR3 has 13 residues. Trimming pared 6 bases from V and 6 bases from J, leaving 15 bases between. CDR1 is LNHDA, CDR2 SQIVND, per germline (reference sequence). The CDR3 loop reads CASRLGTSGEQYF. CDR3 DNA sequence: TGTGCCAGTAGACTCGGGACCTCGGGCGAGCAGTACTTC.

This chain connects TRBV19 to TRBJ2-7; 9 bases fit TRBD2. The CDR3 extends over 15 amino acids. The V gene end was trimmed by 11 bases and the J gene end by 1 base; junction bases not matched to a gene: 12. CDR1 LNHDA and CDR2 SQIVND come from the germline V gene (reference sequence). The CDR3 loop is CASNYGGGASYEQYF. CDR3 DNA sequence: TGTGCCTCTAATTACGGCGGGGGGGCGTCCTACGAGCAGTACTTC.